Below are 31 T cell receptor beta chains sequenced from a single sample in a study of cytomegalovirus exposure and HLA in healthy donors. With 60 Vbeta and 13 Jbeta primers, the PCR was carried out. The data were produced by immunoSEQ multiplex PCR, yet TCRdb's version contains in-frame clones alone and is incomplete. The sample gives 100,000 to 150,000 clones, approximately 82% of which show up once; less than 3% is in the top ten. Input material: PBMCs. The receptor source for this set is a man in his fifties or sixties in good health and CMV-seronegative.

In this sample, this clone turned up a few times. The chain employs TRBV7-9 and TRBJ2-1; tentative D call: TRBD2 (6 bases). The CDR3 has 16 residues. The V gene's germline CDR1 is SEHNR and CDR2 FQNEAQ (reference sequence). The V end was cut by 5 bases, the J end by 9 bases, with 23 bases between. The CDR3 is CASSPRDLALGSEQFF. The CDR3, as DNA: TGTGCCAGCAGCCCGCGGGACCTAGCGTTAGGGAGTGAGCAGTTCTTC. Combining the CDR3 with reference TRBV7-9 and TRBJ2-1 gives the whole variable domain DTGVSQNPRHKITKRGQNVTFRCDPISEHNRLYWYRQTLGQGPEFLTYFQNEAQLEKSRLLSDRFSAERPKGSFSTLEIQRTEQGDSAMYLCASSPRDLALGSEQFFGPGTRLTVL.

This chain joins TRBV10-3 and TRBJ1-2; TRBD1 matches at 8 bases. Germline lookup yields CDR1 ENHRY and CDR2 SYGVKD. The CDR3 is made up of 14 amino acids. The junction had 10 bases not matched to a gene; V was cut back by 4 bases and J by 9 bases. The CDR3 nucleotides read TGTGCCATCAGTGGCGCAGGGGGCACGGAGAGCTACACCTTC. This encodes CAISGAGGTESYTF.

The J gene is TRBJ2-5, the V gene TRBV15; D not certain. The germline V gene has CDR1 LNHNV and CDR2 YYDKDF (reference sequence). With 1 base removed from V and 4 bases from J, the gap between germline ends came to 10 bases. This CDR3 region has 14 residues. DNA for the CDR3: TGTGCCACCAGCAGAGTGAGGTTGGGAGAGACCCAGTACTTC. It is translated as CATSRVRLGETQYF.

The V and J genes are TRBV2 and TRBJ1-1, with D unclear. Germline values: CDR1 SNHLY, CDR2 FYNNEI. This CDR3 region has 12 residues. V lost 4 bases and J 4 bases, leaving 7 bases between the germline ends. CDR3 sequence reads: CASSVGGTEAFF. The CDR3 DNA sequence: TGTGCCAGCAGTGTAGGAGGCACTGAAGCTTTCTTT.

The CDR3 loop is CAISATSDEQYF. CDR3 nucleotides: TGTGCCATCAGTGCGACTTCGGACGAGCAGTACTTC. The chain is built from TRBV10-3 and TRBJ2-7; D not certain. The CDR3 is 12 residues long. The V end was cut by 4 bases, the J end by 5 bases, with 9 bases between. The germline V gene has CDR1 ENHRY and CDR2 SYGVKD.

The chain combines TRBV29-1 with TRBJ2-7; D not certain. The germline V gene has CDR1 SQVTM and CDR2 ANQGSEA. The V and J ends lost 4 bases and 0 bases respectively, with 13 bases between them. The length of the CDR3 is 14 residues. The CDR3 sequence: CSVALPGNSYEQYF. CDR3 nucleotide sequence: TGCAGCGTTGCTCTACCCGGTAACTCCTACGAGCAGTACTTC.

The chain uses TRBV15 and TRBJ1-1; 8 bases line up with TRBD1. The CDR3 has 14 residues. Germline lookup yields CDR1 LNHNV and CDR2 YYDKDF (reference sequence). J was trimmed by 5 bases and V by 3 bases; bases with no gene match: 5. The CDR3 sequence is CATSSDRGSTEAFF. The CDR3 coding sequence is TGTGCCACCAGCAGCGACAGGGGATCAACTGAAGCTTTCTTT.

This chain connects TRBV19 to TRBJ2-1, with a tentative D call TRBD2 (6 bases). Deletions cut 3 bases from V and 3 bases from J, with 12 bases between. Germline V lookup: CDR1 LNHDA, CDR2 SQIVND (reference sequence). The CDR3 covers 15 residues. The CDR3, as DNA: TGTGCCAGTAGTATGGAAGGCGGGATCTACAATGAGCAGTTCTTC. Translating it yields CASSMEGGIYNEQFF.

The chain is built from TRBV9 and TRBJ2-1; 9 bases agree with TRBD2. After removal of 0 bases from V and 8 bases from J, the junction contained 15 bases not matched to a gene. Germline V CDR1 and CDR2: SGDLS, YYNGEE. The CDR3 consists of 18 residues. The CDR3 bases are TGTGCCAGCAGCGTAGTCGGCGGGGGGGTTGGTTTGGGGTATGAGCAGTTCTTC. Translation: CASSVVGGGVGLGYEQFF. The complete variable domain, with remaining parts taken from reference TRBV9 and TRBJ2-1, reads DSGVTQTPKHLITATGQRVTLRCSPRSGDLSVYWYQQSLDQGLQFLIQYYNGEERAKGNILERFSAQQFPDLHSELNLSSLELGDSALYFCASSVVGGGVGLGYEQFFGPGTRLTVL.

This clone was observed a single time. V is TRBV6-1 and J is TRBJ1-6, with 7 bases identical to TRBD1. The CDR3 totals 15 residues. Germline V lookup: CDR1 MNHNS, CDR2 SASEGT. The V and J ends lost 6 bases and 7 bases, in that order; junction bases with no gene match: 9. The CDR3 is CASSRQGASNSPLHF. As DNA, the CDR3 is TGTGCCAGCAGCCGACAGGGTGCCTCCAATTCACCCCTCCACTTT.

The chain recombines TRBV10-3 with TRBJ2-7; possibly TRBD1 for D (6 bases). Germline-derived CDR1 and CDR2 are ENHRY and SYGVKD. The V end was cut by 6 bases, the J end by 3 bases, with 15 bases between. CDR3 length: 14 amino acids. CDR3 sequence (DNA): TGTGCCATCAGAAATCGGACAGCTAGCTACGAGCAGTACTTC. Translation gives CAIRNRTASYEQYF.

J is TRBJ2-7 and V is TRBV29-1, with 10 bases identical to TRBD2. Germline assignment: CDR1 SQVTM and CDR2 ANQGSEA. This CDR3 has 13 residues. Unmatched junction bases numbered 6, after V lost 7 bases and J lost 3 bases. This chain's CDR3 is CSGSGGAGYEQYF. CDR3 nucleotides: TGCAGCGGCAGCGGGGGGGCAGGCTACGAGCAGTACTTC.

The J gene is TRBJ2-2, the V gene TRBV21-1; the table calls TRBD2, which could not be checked here. TRBV21-1 is termed a pseudogene. The CDR3 sequence is 16 residues long. The CDR3 reads CASSNPGGPYTGELFF. The CDR3 DNA is TGTGCCAGCAGCAACCCCGGGGGGCCTTACACCGGGGAGCTGTTTTTT.

The V call is TRBV4-2, the J call TRBJ2-2; tentatively, D is TRBD2 (7 bases). The CDR3 loop spans 17 amino acids. Trimming removed 2 bases from V and 7 bases from J, with 20 bases in between. The germline V gene has CDR1 LGHNA and CDR2 YNFKEQ. The CDR3 DNA reads TGTGCCAGCAGCCAACACGGGGGGCCTCGTGAAGACGGGGAGCTGTTTTTT. Amino acid sequence: CASSQHGGPREDGELFF.

The J gene is TRBJ2-7, the V gene TRBV4-3, with 7 nucleotides matching TRBD1. The germline V gene has CDR1 LGHNA and CDR2 YSLEER. CDR3 length: 15 amino acids. Trimming at V came to 4 bases and at J to 6 bases, leaving 12 bases not matched to a gene. The CDR3 nucleotides are TGCGCCAGCAGCCTAGGGACAGCCCCCCTTTTCGAGCAGTACTTC. Translating it yields CASSLGTAPLFEQYF.

The table lists this clone with a count of one. The chain has TRBV9 and TRBJ1-2; 7 nucleotides line up with TRBD1. The CDR3 totals 15 residues. The J segment lost 4 bases and the V segment lost 4 bases, leaving 10 bases of the junction unmatched. Germline CDR1 SGDLS, CDR2 YYNGEE. DNA of the CDR3: TGTGCCAGCAGCCCGACCGGGACAGATACCTATGGCTACACCTTC. Its protein product is CASSPTGTDTYGYTF.

This clone was seen only once. The chain is built from TRBV6-1 and TRBJ2-7; the D gene is possibly TRBD1 (6 bases). The CDR3 loop spans 21 amino acids. From germline, CDR1 is MNHNS and CDR2 SASEGT. Trimming stripped 2 bases from V and 1 base from J, with 30 bases between. The CDR3 sequence is CASSEISWHRESPPPSYEQYF. The CDR3 DNA is TGTGCCAGCAGTGAAATCTCGTGGCACAGGGAATCTCCACCTCCTTCCTACGAGCAGTACTTC.

This chain connects TRBV2 to TRBJ2-7; 7 positions agree with TRBD2. CDR1 and CDR2 from the germline V gene are SNHLY and FYNNEI. The V segment lost 6 bases and the J segment 5 bases; nucleotides outside the gene matches: 7. CDR3 length equals 13 residues. The CDR3 sequence: CASSISGGNEQYF. The CDR3 DNA follows: TGTGCCAGCAGCATATCGGGGGGTAACGAGCAGTACTTC. The entire variable domain, with the rest obtained from reference TRBV2 and TRBJ2-7, is as follows: EPEVTQTPSHQVTQMGQEVILRCVPISNHLYFYWYRQILGQKVEFLVSFYNNEISEKSEIFDDQFSVERPDGSNFTLKIRSTKLEDSAMYFCASSISGGNEQYFGPGTRLTVT.

CDR3 bases: TGTGCCAGCTCCAAACAGGGGGCCTACGAGCAGTACTTC. This translates into CASSKQGAYEQYF. J is TRBJ2-7 and V is TRBV27; 8 bases match TRBD1. Per the germline V gene, CDR1 is MNHEY and CDR2 is SMNVEV (reference sequence). The CDR3 length is 13 residues. Trimming cost V 8 bases and J 2 bases; bases outside gene matches: 5.

The genes are TRBV5-1 and TRBJ2-1; D is perhaps TRBD2 (6 bases). Trimming took 3 bases from V and 2 from J, leaving 12 bases between them. Germline-derived CDR1 and CDR2 are SGHRS and YFSETQ. CDR3 size: 15 residues. The CDR3 DNA reads as TGCGCCAGCAGCTCCGGGACTTTCCCCTACAATGAGCAGTTCTTC. It is translated as CASSSGTFPYNEQFF.

J is TRBJ2-7 and V is TRBV5-4; 12 bases map to TRBD1. The germline V gene has CDR1 SGHNT and CDR2 YYREEE (reference sequence). V shed 4 bases and J 5 bases; nucleotides not matched to a gene: 4. CDR3 size: 14 residues. The CDR3 reads CASSQGQGANEQYF. The CDR3 nucleotides are TGTGCCAGCAGCCAGGGACAGGGGGCCAACGAGCAGTACTTC.

The V and J genes are TRBV7-8 and TRBJ1-1; 7 bases match TRBD1. The CDR3 is 14 amino acids. Trimming at V came to 6 bases and at J to 4 bases, leaving 8 bases not matched to a gene. From germline, CDR1 is SGHVS and CDR2 FQNEAQ. CDR3: CASSLGGDSTEAFF. DNA for the CDR3: TGTGCCAGCAGTCTCGGGGGGGACAGCACTGAAGCTTTCTTT.

This clone was counted between two and nine times. The V call is TRBV11-2, the J call TRBJ2-5; 7 nucleotides line up with TRBD2. The V gene end was trimmed by 4 bases and the J gene end by 5 bases; junction bases not matched to a gene: 7. Germline assignment: CDR1 SGHAT and CDR2 FQNNGV. This CDR3 comprises 14 residues. CDR3 protein: CASSSIRGVETQYF. The DNA for the CDR3 is TGTGCCAGCAGCTCCATCCGGGGGGTGGAGACCCAGTACTTC.

The rearrangement joins TRBV2 to TRBJ2-7; no clear D. The CDR3 runs 14 residues. Germline CDR1 and CDR2: SNHLY and FYNNEI. Trimming pared 5 bases from V and 2 bases from J, leaving 13 bases between. Here the CDR3 reads CASSPGGVAYEQYF. Written as DNA, the CDR3 is TGTGCCAGCAGTCCTGGCGGCGTCGCCTACGAGCAGTACTTC.

The V and J genes are TRBV6-5 and TRBJ2-1; 9 bases agree with TRBD2. Germline CDR1 and CDR2: MNHEY and SVGAGI. This CDR3 is 16 amino acids long. The J segment lost 4 bases and the V segment lost 0 bases, leaving 4 bases of the junction unmatched. CDR3 nucleotides: TGTGCCAGCAGTTACTCCGGGACTAGCAGTTACAATGAGCAGTTCTTC. This sequence encodes CASSYSGTSSYNEQFF.

This rearrangement joins TRBV5-6 to TRBJ1-2; TRBD1 might be the D (6 bases). V was shortened by 0 bases and J by 8 bases, with 14 bases between the two germline ends. CDR3 size: 14 residues. Germline V gives CDR1 SGHDT, CDR2 YYEEEE. The CDR3 region is CASSLGDTQWGYTF. The CDR3 bases are TGTGCCAGCAGCTTGGGGGACACTCAATGGGGCTACACCTTC. The variable domain in full, completed from reference TRBV5-6 and TRBJ1-2, reads DAGVTQSPTHLIKTRGQQVTLRCSPKSGHDTVSWYQQALGQGPQFIFQYYEEEERQRGNFPDRFSGHQFPNYSSELNVNALLLGDSALYLCASSLGDTQWGYTFGSGTRLTVV.

In its sample, this clone was seen once. J is TRBJ2-7 and V is TRBV2; D perhaps matches TRBD1 (6 bases). There are 14 residues in the CDR3. V was pared by 9 bases and J by 3 bases, with 18 bases between. Germline V gene sequence: CDR1 SNHLY, CDR2 FYNNEI. The chain's CDR3 is CASTTQGPDYEQYF. In DNA, the CDR3 is TGTGCCAGTACAACACAGGGCCCGGACTACGAGCAGTACTTC.

The V call is TRBV9, the J call TRBJ2-1; TRBD2 matches at 10 bases. This CDR3 has 15 residues. V dropped 0 bases and J dropped 3; count of bases not matched to a gene: 0. Per germline, CDR1 SGDLS and CDR2 YYNGEE. The CDR3 DNA follows: TGTGCCAGCAGCGTAGGGACTAGCGGCTACAATGAGCAGTTCTTC. Translating gives CASSVGTSGYNEQFF.

This clone was recorded once. The gene calls are TRBV19 and TRBJ2-1; a possible D gene is TRBD2 (5 bases). V shed 3 bases and J shed 0 bases, with 15 bases lying between them. This CDR3 spans 17 amino acids. Germline CDR1 LNHDA, CDR2 SQIVND (reference sequence). CDR3 region: CASSIRRTHGSYNEQFF. The CDR3 DNA reads TGTGCCAGTAGTATCCGGAGGACCCATGGCTCCTACAATGAGCAGTTCTTC.

The chain has TRBV7-3 and TRBJ2-5; D perhaps matches TRBD2 (7 bases). CDR3 length: 14 amino acids. In germline, CDR1 is SGHTA, CDR2 FQGTGA. Trimming left V 5 bases short and J 5 bases short, with 15 bases between. The CDR3 here is CASSHRGAQETQYF. The CDR3 nucleotides are TGTGCCAGCAGCCACCGGGGGGCGCAGGAGACCCAGTACTTC.

The chain couples TRBV13 to TRBJ1-1; D is possibly TRBD1 (5 bases). Germline V gene data show CDR1 as PRHDT and CDR2 as FYEKMQ (reference sequence). Deletions cut 5 bases from V and 8 bases from J, with 15 bases between. The CDR3 is 13 amino acids. The CDR3 DNA follows: TGTGCCAGCAGCCCGGGGGTAGGTATGGAAGCTTTCTTT. It codes for CASSPGVGMEAFF.